These 23 T cell receptor beta chains came from one sample sequenced in a study of tumor-infiltrating lymphocytes in primary liver carcinoma (dated by TCRdb to the late 2010s). TRIzol reagent was used to extract blood RNA from unsorted whole blood, while the DNeasy Blood & Tissue kit provided the germline DNA. TCRdb lists the instrument as Illumina HiSeq 2500. A constant-region primer and ProtoScript II reverse transcriptase were used to reverse-transcribe TCRbeta-specific cDNA from 500 ng total RNA. Construction of the TCRbeta libraries relied on three nested rounds of multiplex PCR, following a slightly modified ARM-PCR procedure. Multiplex TRBV1-TRBV30 forward primers and a Cbeta reverse primer were used in the first two PCR rounds, each of which was run for around 10 cycles. TCRdb applied fastp at Q25 and MiXCR to the public reads, then kept only in-frame beta chains. When rows share a CDR3 protein, they turn into one entry using the most common DNA and genes. Counted in this sample were 190,000 or so distinct CDR3 sequences; roughly two thirds of them appeared once. The ten largest clones represent approximately 7% of the sample.

Specimen: peripheral blood. All receptors derive from a woman aged 60-70 years with primary liver carcinoma and hepatitis B virus infection.

With regard to this clonotype: Compared with germline, one end of the junction differs, possibly owing to a read error. This chain uses TRBV12-3 or TRBV12-4 with TRBJ2-1; D is perhaps TRBD1 (6 bases). CDR3 length equals 17 residues. CDR3 sequence (DNA): TGTACCAGCAGTCTACACTGGGACACACCGTCCTACAATGAGCAGTTCTTC. This encodes CTSSLHWDTPSYNEQFF.

This clonotype occurred once. The chain uses TRBV11-1 and TRBJ2-2; D is undetermined. This CDR3 comprises 14 residues. Germline V gene lookup returns CDR1 SGHAT and CDR2 FQDESV (reference sequence). Trimming left V 6 bases short and J 2 bases short, with 10 bases between. The CDR3 bases are TGTGCCAGCAGACAGAGCCTTAACACCGGGGAGCTGTTTTTT. Translation: CASRQSLNTGELFF.

This clonotype was counted a few times. This sequence joins TRBV12-3 or TRBV12-4 and TRBJ1-6, with a possible D match to TRBD1 (5 bases). Trimming took off 3 bases at V and 5 bases at J, with 14 bases between the two ends. The CDR3 covers 16 residues. CDR3 coding DNA: TGTGCCAGCAGTTTTGGCAGGGTCGAAAATAATTCACCCCTCCACTTT. Protein: CASSFGRVENNSPLHF.

The rearrangement links TRBV12-3 or TRBV12-4 to TRBJ2-3; D is undetermined. The CDR3 contains 18 residues. With 1 base removed from V and 0 bases from J, the gap between germline ends came to 17 bases. CDR3 nucleotide sequence: TGTGCCAGCAGTTTAGACGCAGATCTTTCTCTGAGCACAGATACGCAGTATTTT. Its protein is CASSLDADLSLSTDTQYF.

Points on this clonotype: A much larger clone lies a single base off, so this may be a read error. V and J are TRBV12-5 and TRBJ1-2; the D is unclear. Germline loops: CDR1 LGHNT, CDR2 FRNRAP. With 4 bases removed from V and 8 bases from J, the gap between germline ends came to 11 bases. CDR3 length equals 12 residues. CDR3 loop: CASGSCDKGYTF. In DNA, the CDR3 is TGTGCTAGTGGTTCGTGCGACAAGGGCTACACCTTC.

This clonotype was observed a few times. The rearrangement uses TRBV7-3 and TRBJ2-1; the match to TRBD2 covers 11 bases. V gave up 5 bases and J gave up 7 bases; unmatched junction bases: 7. There are 15 residues in the CDR3. Germline assignment: CDR1 SGHTA and CDR2 FQGTGA. The CDR3: CASSPLTSGVNEQFF. DNA for the CDR3: TGTGCCAGCAGCCCCCTGACTAGCGGGGTTAATGAGCAGTTCTTC.

The chain uses TRBV5-4 and TRBJ1-1; the D gene is possibly TRBD1 (6 bases). This CDR3 region has 15 residues. Between the trimmed V and J ends, which lost 7 bases and 1 base, there was a span of 17 bases. Germline CDR1 is SGHNT and CDR2 is YYREEE (reference sequence). The CDR3 DNA reads TGTGCCAGCGCGCCAGAACAGGGATGGAACACTGAAGCTTTCTTT. It translates to CASAPEQGWNTEAFF.

This clonotype occurred many times. The chain links TRBV12-3 or TRBV12-4 to TRBJ2-7, with 8 bases fitting TRBD1. The CDR3 is 13 residues long. The J segment lost 3 bases and the V segment lost 6 bases, leaving 4 bases of the junction unmatched. In DNA, the CDR3 is TGTGCCAGCAGCTCTACAGGGGGCTACGAGCAGTACTTC. It encodes CASSSTGGYEQYF.

The chain joins TRBV12-3 or TRBV12-4 to TRBJ2-7, with 10 bases fitting TRBD2. Losses at the gene ends were 3 bases for V and 3 bases for J; bases not matched to a gene: 2. CDR3 length: 14 amino acids. This CDR3 is CASSLLAGGYEQYF. Written as DNA, the CDR3 is TGTGCCAGCAGTTTGTTAGCGGGAGGCTACGAGCAGTACTTC.

Points on this clonotype: Compared with germline, one end of the junction differs, possibly owing to a read error. The gene calls are TRBV12-3 or TRBV12-4 and TRBJ2-1; 8 bases match TRBD1. This CDR3 is built from 15 residues. The CDR3, as DNA: TGTGCCAGCAGTCCCGGGACAGGCTCCTACAATGCGCAGTTCTTC. Its translation is CASSPGTGSYNAQFF.

As regards this clonotype: Germline and junction disagree at one end, which may indicate a read error. V and J are TRBV11-2 and TRBJ2-3; D may be TRBD2 (6 bases). The CDR3 is 13 residues long. The germline gives CDR1 SGHAT, CDR2 FQNNGV. The CDR3: CTSSLSRERGQYF. CDR3 DNA: TGTACCAGCAGCTTATCCCGGGAGAGGGGACAGTATTTT.

The sample holds a few counts of this clonotype. This chain connects TRBV5-1 to TRBJ2-7, with D perhaps TRBD1 (6 bases). CDR3 size: 12 residues. Germline V CDR1 and CDR2: SGHRS, YFSETQ. Trimming left V 1 base short and J 7 bases short, with 9 bases between. CDR3 DNA sequence: TGCGCCAGCAGCTTGCCAACAGGGGAGCAGTACTTC. Translation: CASSLPTGEQYF.

A remark on this clonotype: The junction differs from germline at one of its ends, possibly a read error. The CDR3: CTIMGVPYNEQFF. Here the CDR3 DNA reads TGTACCATCATGGGGGTCCCCTACAATGAGCAGTTCTTC. The V and J genes are TRBV10-3 and TRBJ2-1; D possibly uses TRBD1 or TRBD2 (5 bases each). The CDR3 is made up of 13 amino acids. CDR1 is ENHRY, CDR2 SYGVKD, per germline.

To note about this clonotype: At one end, the junction sequence differs from germline, possibly due to a read error. The chain links TRBV29-1 to TRBJ2-2, with a weak D call TRBD2 (5 bases). Germline V lookup: CDR1 SQVTM, CDR2 ANQGSEA. The CDR3 is made up of 13 amino acids. The DNA of the CDR3 is TGTAGCGTTGAAATGGCCAGCACCGGTGAGCTGCTTTTT. It encodes CSVEMASTGELLF.

The chain couples TRBV30 to TRBJ2-3; weak D call: TRBD1 (6 bases). The length of the CDR3 is 14 residues. V was cut by 4 bases and J by 2 bases, with 13 bases left in between. The germline V gene encodes CDR1 GTSNPN and CDR2 SVGIG (reference sequence). The CDR3 here is CAWKTGQTTDTQYF. For the CDR3, the DNA is TGTGCCTGGAAAACCGGACAGACCACAGATACGCAGTATTTT.

Details on this clonotype: At one end, the junction sequence differs from germline, possibly due to a read error. This chain joins TRBV11-1 and TRBJ2-7; D is undetermined. Germline assignment: CDR1 SGHAT and CDR2 FQDESV (reference sequence). This CDR3 spans 15 amino acids. CDR3 sequence (DNA): TGTGCCAGCAGCCTGAGGAACCGTAGGGTTCACGAGCATTACTTC. Translation gives CASSLRNRRVHEHYF.

Turning to this clonotype: A much larger clone differs from this one at a single base, so this may be a read error. The chain couples TRBV14 to TRBJ2-3, with 9 positions matching TRBD2. The germline V gene has CDR1 SGHDN and CDR2 FVKESK. This CDR3 has 15 amino acids. CDR3 nucleotide sequence: TGTGCCAGCAGCCGGAGACTAGCGGACACAGATGCGCAGTATTTT. Translating gives CASSRRLADTDAQYF. Using reference TRBV14 and TRBJ2-3 for the parts outside the CDR3, the full variable domain is EAGVTQFPSHSVIEKGQTVTLRCDPISGHDNLYWYRRVMGKEIKFLLHFVKESKQDESGMPNNRFLAERTGGTYSTLKVQPAELEDSGVYFCASSRRLADTDAQYFGPGTRLTVL.

To note about this clonotype: Since no conserved phenylalanine or tryptophan closes the CDR3, a read error is the likely cause. No DNA is shown, since the ends of the CDR3 on it are uncertain; the CDR3 is the one TCRdb lists. This chain uses TRBV14 with TRBJ1-1; the table's D call of TRBD1 was not tested on the DNA. Per the germline V gene, CDR1 is SGHDN and CDR2 is FVKESK. The CDR3 has 16 amino acids, counting both end residues. CDR3: CASSPNRGGWNSEALL.

With respect to this clonotype: This may be a read error: a much more frequent sequence differs by one nucleotide. V is TRBV4-1 and J is TRBJ2-7; D might be TRBD2 (5 bases). This CDR3 spans 13 amino acids. Trimming took 1 base from V and 12 from J, leaving 16 bases between them. The V gene's germline CDR1 is MGHRA and CDR2 YSYEKL. The CDR3: CASSQVGSKRRYF. The CDR3, as DNA: TGCGCCAGCAGCCAAGTCGGTAGCAAGCGGAGGTACTTC.

This clonotype was seen once. Being one base from a much bigger clone, this may be a read error. V and J are TRBV5-5 and TRBJ2-7, with D possibly being TRBD1 or TRBD2 (5 bases each). Germline values: CDR1 SGHKS, CDR2 YYEKEE (reference sequence). This CDR3 region has 14 residues. Written as DNA, the CDR3 is TGTGCCAGCAGCTTGGAGGGACGGTCTTGGGAGCGGTACTTC. Encoded protein: CASSLEGRSWERYF.

About this clonotype itself: A read error may be the cause here, since a much bigger clone is one base away. The chain employs TRBV4-1 and TRBJ2-7; the match to TRBD2 covers 7 bases. The CDR3 runs 14 residues. Germline lookup yields CDR1 MGHRA and CDR2 YSYEKL. CDR3 protein: CANSPAGRVYEQYF. The CDR3 DNA is TGCGCCAACAGCCCCGCGGGGAGGGTCTACGAGCAGTACTTC.

The chain combines TRBV6-5 with TRBJ1-2; D uncertain. With 1 base removed from V and 8 bases from J, the gap between germline ends came to 11 bases. The V gene's germline CDR1 is MNHEY and CDR2 SVGAGI. This CDR3 region has 13 residues. This chain's CDR3 is CASSYLPERGYTF. CDR3 coding DNA: TGTGCCAGCAGTTACTTACCGGAGAGGGGCTACACCTTC.

This clonotype was found a few times. The chain carries TRBV24-1 and TRBJ2-3; D perhaps matches TRBD2 (6 bases). Germline assignment: CDR1 KGHDR and CDR2 SFDVKD. This CDR3 spans 15 amino acids. V lost 2 bases and J lost 6, with 14 bases in between. CDR3 bases: TGTGCCACCAGTGATTCCCTTACTAGCTCGGATACGCAGTATTTT. Protein product: CATSDSLTSSDTQYF.